The 21 T cell receptor beta chains reported below all come from one sample, sequenced in a study of cytomegalovirus exposure and HLA in healthy donors. Researchers ran the PCR with 60 Vbeta and 13 Jbeta primers. This table comes from immunoSEQ multiplex PCR, and its TCRdb copy is limited to in-frame clones, with some not included. Found here are 130,000 to 150,000 clones, around 10% of them singletons; the top ten hold approximately 1.8%. Sequencing was done on a sample of PBMCs. These receptors were obtained from a male donor in good health and CMV-seronegative.

V and J are TRBV18 and TRBJ2-2; the D gene is possibly TRBD1 (6 bases). Trimming cost V 2 bases and J 2 bases, with 9 bases left between them. Germline CDR1 and CDR2: KGHSH and LQKENI. This CDR3 has 15 residues. The CDR3 DNA sequence: TGTGCCAGCTCACCAGGGACACCAAACACCGGGGAGCTGTTTTTT. It translates to CASSPGTPNTGELFF.

This clone was detected a few times. The chain joins TRBV5-6 to TRBJ1-6; a weak D match, TRBD1 (5 bases). Germline CDR1 SGHDT, CDR2 YYEEEE. This CDR3 spans 15 amino acids. The ends were cut back, 2 bases at V and 8 bases at J, with 14 bases in the middle. CDR3 in DNA: TGTGCCAGCAGCTTCGCAGGGCGGGATGATTCACCCCTCCACTTT. Translating it yields CASSFAGRDDSPLHF.

The rearrangement links TRBV19 to TRBJ1-6; 7 positions agree with TRBD1. J lost 10 bases, V lost 5 bases, and 11 bases had no gene match. CDR3 length equals 15 residues. The germline V gene encodes CDR1 LNHDA and CDR2 SQIVND (reference sequence). As DNA, the CDR3 is TGTGCCAGTAGTCCACGACAGGGATCCGACTCACCCCTCCACTTT. Translation: CASSPRQGSDSPLHF. Using reference TRBV19 and TRBJ1-6 for the parts outside the CDR3, the full variable domain is DGGITQSPKYLFRKEGQNVTLSCEQNLNHDAMYWYRQDPGQGLRLIYYSQIVNDFQKGDIAEGYSVSREKKESFPLTVTSAQKNPTAFYLCASSPRQGSDSPLHFGNGTRLTVT.

This clone was observed a few times. This chain joins TRBV29-1 and TRBJ1-2; D remains unclear. This CDR3 is 11 amino acids long. Germline CDR1 SQVTM, CDR2 ANQGSEA. The V end was cut by 6 bases, the J end by 4 bases, with 9 bases between. The DNA of the CDR3 is TGCAGCGTAGAGGTCCCCTATGGCTACACCTTC. As protein: CSVEVPYGYTF.

This clone occurred a few times. The V and J genes are TRBV28 and TRBJ1-2; a weak D match, TRBD1 (5 bases). The CDR3 is made up of 17 amino acids. Germline lookup yields CDR1 MDHEN and CDR2 SYDVKM. Trimming removed 4 bases from V and 9 bases from J, with 27 bases in between. CDR3 in DNA: TGTGCCAGCAGTTCCATACCCAGACAGCGCGGCCCCTTCCGCTACACCTTC. Encoded protein: CASSSIPRQRGPFRYTF.

The V gene is TRBV19, the J gene TRBJ2-5, with a weak D call TRBD2 (7 bases). Germline-derived CDR1 and CDR2 are LNHDA and SQIVND (reference sequence). The V end lost 7 bases, the J end lost 5 bases, and 17 bases lay between the germline ends. The CDR3 is made up of 14 amino acids. The CDR3 here is CASTKGGLGETQYF. The CDR3 DNA reads as TGTGCCAGTACCAAGGGGGGGCTCGGGGAGACCCAGTACTTC.

This clone was counted between two and nine times. For the CDR3, the DNA is TGTGCCAGCAGTCCGAGGACAGCGAACACTGAAGCTTTCTTT. It is translated as CASSPRTANTEAFF. J is TRBJ1-1 and V is TRBV6-5, with D tentatively TRBD1 (6 bases). Trimming pared 5 bases from V and 1 base from J, leaving 11 bases between. The germline CDR1 and CDR2 sequences are MNHEY and SVGAGI. This CDR3 spans 14 amino acids.

This rearrangement joins TRBV29-1 to TRBJ2-2; weak D call: TRBD2 (6 bases). V shed 8 bases and J shed 1 base, with 11 bases lying between them. Looked up from germline, CDR1 is SQVTM and CDR2 is ANQGSEA. This CDR3 region has 13 residues. CDR3 in amino acids: CSSGGQNTGELFF. The CDR3 DNA follows: TGCAGCAGTGGAGGGCAGAACACCGGGGAGCTGTTTTTT.

The chain joins TRBV5-5 to TRBJ2-2, with D perhaps TRBD2 (6 bases). CDR3 length equals 17 residues. V gave up 0 bases and J gave up 0 bases, with 12 bases separating them. The V gene's germline CDR1 is SGHKS and CDR2 YYEKEE (reference sequence). DNA for the CDR3: TGTGCCAGCAGCTTGGATGGGGGAGGAGCGAACACCGGGGAGCTGTTTTTT. This codes for CASSLDGGGANTGELFF.

The chain joins TRBV7-9 to TRBJ1-1, with D possibly matching TRBD1 (5 bases). With 2 bases removed from V and 0 bases from J, the gap between germline ends came to 10 bases. Germline V gene lookup returns CDR1 SEHNR and CDR2 FQNEAQ (reference sequence). The CDR3 is made up of 15 amino acids. The DNA for the CDR3 is TGTGCCAGCAGCTTAATCAGGGTTTTGAACACTGAAGCTTTCTTT. Amino acid sequence: CASSLIRVLNTEAFF.

This clone was observed a few times. The rearrangement links TRBV4-3 to TRBJ2-5; 7 bases line up with TRBD2. Unmatched junction bases numbered 6, after V lost 0 bases and J lost 2 bases. There are 16 residues in the CDR3. CDR1 LGHNA and CDR2 YSLEER come from the germline V gene. CDR3 DNA: TGCGCCAGCAGCCAAGACGGGAGGACGAAGCAAGAGACCCAGTACTTC. Translated, it gives CASSQDGRTKQETQYF.

This clone was detected a few times. The chain links TRBV5-1 to TRBJ2-1, with D hard to call. With 2 bases removed from V and 8 bases from J, the gap between germline ends came to 11 bases. Germline CDR1 is SGHRS and CDR2 is YFSETQ. The CDR3 sequence is 13 residues long. The CDR3 protein is CASSFLGDYEQFF. The DNA of the CDR3 is TGCGCCAGCAGCTTTCTAGGAGACTATGAGCAGTTCTTC.

The chain carries TRBV2 and TRBJ2-7; TRBD2 is a possible D gene (5 bases). The CDR3 extends over 13 amino acids. CDR1 is SNHLY, CDR2 FYNNEI, per germline. Trimming took 0 bases from V and 7 from J, leaving 10 bases between them. CDR3 in DNA: TGTGCCAGCAGTGAAGCAACGCCGGGGGAGCAGTACTTC. Amino acids: CASSEATPGEQYF.

This clone was detected only a few times. This CDR3 is CASSPDRGFSGANVLTF. CDR3 DNA sequence: TGTGCCAGCAGCCCGGACAGGGGATTCTCTGGGGCCAACGTCCTGACTTTC. V usage is TRBV7-3 and J usage is TRBJ2-6, with 9 bases that match TRBD1. The V and J ends lost 5 bases and 0 bases, in that order; junction bases with no gene match: 5. The CDR3 length is 17 residues. The germline V gene encodes CDR1 SGHTA and CDR2 FQGTGA.

There are a few counts of this clone. The chain recombines TRBV7-2 with TRBJ2-7, with D possibly matching TRBD1 (7 bases). The CDR3 length is 15 residues. The V end lost 2 bases, the J end lost 2 bases, and 13 bases lay between the germline ends. CDR1 and CDR2 from the germline V gene are SGHTA and FQGNSA. The CDR3 loop reads CASSLMRDSPYEQYF. The CDR3 region has the DNA TGTGCCAGCAGCTTAATGCGGGACAGTCCCTACGAGCAGTACTTC.

The chain combines TRBV28 with TRBJ1-6, with 7 positions matching TRBD1. Germline values: CDR1 MDHEN, CDR2 SYDVKM. The CDR3 is 15 amino acids. Trimming at V came to 7 bases and at J to 6 bases, leaving 9 bases not matched to a gene. The CDR3 bases are TGTGCCAGCACCCCCGAGACAGGGATTAATTCACCCCTCCACTTT. It specifies CASTPETGINSPLHF.

This clone was counted only a few times. The chain employs TRBV13 and TRBJ1-2, with unresolved D. Germline CDR1 is PRHDT and CDR2 is FYEKMQ (reference sequence). The CDR3 contains 12 residues. V shed 2 bases and J shed 5 bases, with 6 bases lying between them. The CDR3 bases are TGTGCCAGCAGCTTAACCGGGTATGGCTACACCTTC. Residues: CASSLTGYGYTF.

The chain recombines TRBV7-9 with TRBJ2-7; possibly TRBD2 for D (6 bases). Per germline, CDR1 SEHNR and CDR2 FQNEAQ (reference sequence). V shed 8 bases and J shed 4 bases, with 15 bases lying between them. CDR3 size: 13 residues. The CDR3 DNA is TGTGCCAGCTCCACGGGACTTATGTACGAGCAGTACTTC. Its protein is CASSTGLMYEQYF.

This chain uses TRBV5-4 with TRBJ2-1; 11 bases are a match to TRBD2. The ends lost 4 bases at V and 5 bases at J; junction bases unmatched: 8. This CDR3 spans 16 amino acids. Germline CDR1 reads SGHNT; CDR2 reads YYREEE (reference sequence). CDR3 residues: CASSPSLAGVNNEQFF. The CDR3, as DNA: TGTGCCAGCAGCCCTTCACTAGCGGGGGTTAACAATGAGCAGTTCTTC.

V and J are TRBV11-3 and TRBJ2-7; TRBD2 aligns across 10 bases. Germline values: CDR1 SGHNT, CDR2 YENEEA. The CDR3 has 14 residues. The V and J ends lost 5 bases and 6 bases, in that order; junction bases with no gene match: 7. The CDR3 sequence: CASSATGLAREQYF. CDR3 DNA: TGTGCCAGCAGCGCGACGGGACTAGCGCGCGAGCAGTACTTC. Based on the CDR3 plus reference TRBV11-3 and TRBJ2-7, the full variable domain is EAGVVQSPRYKIIEKKQPVAFWCNPISGHNTLYWYLQNLGQGPELLIRYENEEAVDDSQLPKDRFSAERLKGVDSTLKIQPAELGDSAVYLCASSATGLAREQYFGPGTRLTVT.

The chain carries TRBV9 and TRBJ2-5, with TRBD2 matching over 12 bases. Germline V CDR1 and CDR2: SGDLS, YYNGEE. Unmatched junction bases numbered 5, after V lost 0 bases and J lost 5 bases. The CDR3 length is 16 residues. DNA of the CDR3: TGTGCCAGCAGCGTAGGACTAGCGGGGGTATCGGAGACCCAGTACTTC. It specifies CASSVGLAGVSETQYF. Supplemented by reference TRBV9 and TRBJ2-5, the full variable domain reads DSGVTQTPKHLITATGQRVTLRCSPRSGDLSVYWYQQSLDQGLQFLIQYYNGEERAKGNILERFSAQQFPDLHSELNLSSLELGDSALYFCASSVGLAGVSETQYFGPGTRLLVL.